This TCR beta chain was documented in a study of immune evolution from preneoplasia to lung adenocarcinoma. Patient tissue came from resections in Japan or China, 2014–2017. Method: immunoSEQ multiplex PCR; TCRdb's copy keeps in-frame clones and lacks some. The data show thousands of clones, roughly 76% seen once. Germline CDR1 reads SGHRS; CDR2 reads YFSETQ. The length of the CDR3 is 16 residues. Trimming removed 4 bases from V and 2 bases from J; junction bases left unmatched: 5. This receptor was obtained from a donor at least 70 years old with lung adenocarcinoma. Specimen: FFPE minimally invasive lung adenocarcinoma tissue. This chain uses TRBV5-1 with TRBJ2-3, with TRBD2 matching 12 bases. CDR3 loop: CASSIGLAGNTDTQYF. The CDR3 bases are TGCGCCAGCAGCATAGGACTAGCGGGGAACACAGATACGCAGTATTTT.